This TCR beta chain was documented in a study of blood T cell repertoires in COVID-19. Turning to the study itself: COVID-19 samples from acute and convalescent phases originated in the United States, Italy and Spain. Sources were T cells, B-cell-depleted T cells, or PBMCs; the material itself was cDNA or gDNA.

As handled by the study authors: It was from reference gene primer amplification that nucleated cell counts were estimated. Only in-frame clones appear in the TCRdb table, and some are missing; sequencing was by immunoSEQ multiplex PCR. The V and J calls and clone size were taken over from that table, and D and trimming were inferred from the DNA. The sample includes approximately 280,000 clones, around 90% of them seen just once. This clone was counted only a few times. Material: peripheral blood. The receptor comes from a young man with active or convalescent COVID-19.

The CDR3 region is CAISTTVQNSEAFF. DNA for the CDR3: TGTGCCATCAGTACGACAGTCCAAAACTCTGAAGCTTTCTTT. This sequence joins TRBV10-3 and TRBJ1-1; D might be TRBD1 (5 bases). The V gene's germline CDR1 is ENHRY and CDR2 SYGVKD. The CDR3 has 14 residues. V shed 5 bases and J shed 6 bases, with 16 bases lying between them.